This T cell receptor (beta chain) was recovered during a study of regulatory T cells in long-lasting Graves disease. Overall study context: Antithyroid drugs had been taken by newly diagnosed Graves' patients for under 3 months. Study-level findings and limits: Persistent patients shared more public clonotypes (2,741) than new patients (roughly 970).

This clonotype has only a few counts. Its target is not known. Construction of TCR beta libraries relied on iRepertoire HTBI primers and on Arm-PCR targeting CDR3 regions. TCRdb redid the calling of the multiplex PCR reads with MiXCR, one entry per CDR3 protein. This table holds about 350,000 distinct CDR3 sequences, 15% to 20% found once. The CDR3 has 15 residues. Trimming shortened V by 5 bases and J by 0 bases, and 11 bases separated the two germline ends. The germline CDR1 and CDR2 sequences are KGHSH and LQKENI. Time point here: newly diagnosed GD, antithyroid drugs for less than 3 months. After RNA was extracted from PBMCs, the TCR library was made from it. The same data also contributed to another study, on T cells in Graves' hyperthyroidism and ophthalmopathy. That paper adds: The HTBI primer set was used in a first-round RT-PCR of the TCR CDR3.

The J gene is TRBJ1-3, the V gene TRBV18; D gene uncertain. The specimen comprised peripheral blood mononuclear cells (PBMCs), sampled at new diagnosis, from a patient treated with antithyroid drugs. This receptor was obtained from a young woman with Graves disease. The DNA for the CDR3 is TGTGCCAGCTCAAGTCCGTGGGGCTCTGGAAACACCATATATTTT. This encodes CASSSPWGSGNTIYF.